This entry lists 18 T cell receptor beta chains sequenced from one sample in a study of blood T cell repertoires in COVID-19. Sequencing used immunoSEQ multiplex PCR; TCRdb keeps in-frame clones, though not all of them. This table holds some 170,000 clones, around 80% found once. Sequencing was done on a sample of peripheral blood. Receptor source: a woman in her seventies with acute or convalescent COVID-19.

A single count supports this clone. The chain is built from TRBV27 and TRBJ2-2; D not certain. The CDR3 has 18 residues. Trimming pared 5 bases from V and 5 bases from J, leaving 24 bases between. Germline assignment: CDR1 MNHEY and CDR2 SMNVEV (reference sequence). CDR3 bases: TGTGCCAGCAGTGCCACCCTCGGTGCAGCGATCCAAACCGGGGAGCTGTTTTTT. Protein: CASSATLGAAIQTGELFF.

This rearrangement joins TRBV29-1 to TRBJ2-7, with D possibly being TRBD2 (6 bases). This CDR3 region has 13 residues. CDR1 is SQVTM and CDR2 is ANQGSEA in the germline V gene. The V end lost 6 bases, the J end lost 2 bases, and 14 bases lay between the germline ends. The CDR3 bases are TGCAGCGTGCTCCCTTGGGGGGCCTACGAGCAGTACTTC. This codes for CSVLPWGAYEQYF.

This chain links TRBV30 with TRBJ1-2; a weak D match, TRBD1 (5 bases). From germline, CDR1 is GTSNPN and CDR2 SVGIG (reference sequence). Trimming stripped 1 base from V and 7 bases from J, with 10 bases between. The length of the CDR3 is 12 residues. In DNA, the CDR3 is TGTGCCTGGAGTGAAGGGGCTGGTGGCTACACCTTC. Protein product: CAWSEGAGGYTF.

This clone occurred a few times. The J gene is TRBJ1-5, the V gene TRBV5-8; 7 bases are a match to TRBD1. The CDR3 length is 15 residues. The V gene's germline CDR1 is SGHTS and CDR2 YDEGEE. V was clipped by 4 bases and J by 6 bases; unmatched bases: 10. The CDR3 is CASSDRQGVGQPQHF. CDR3 DNA sequence: TGTGCCAGCAGCGACCGACAGGGTGTAGGTCAGCCCCAGCATTTT.

This clone appeared a single time. The chain joins TRBV7-2 to TRBJ2-1; 13 bases are shared with TRBD2. With 4 bases clipped from V and 5 bases from J, the junction kept 2 bases outside the gene matches. This CDR3 region has 15 residues. Germline CDR1 is SGHTA and CDR2 is FQGNSA. CDR3 in amino acids: CASSWTSGSNNEQFF. CDR3 nucleotides: TGTGCCAGCAGCTGGACTAGCGGGAGTAACAATGAGCAGTTCTTC.

The chain employs TRBV7-8 and TRBJ1-6, with 8 bases matching TRBD1. The germline V gene has CDR1 SGHVS and CDR2 FQNEAQ. The CDR3 spans 16 residues. V shed 3 bases, J shed 4 bases, and the junction held 5 bases outside the gene matches. CDR3 region: CASSFSTGGYNSPLHF. As DNA, the CDR3 is TGTGCCAGCAGCTTTTCCACAGGGGGATATAATTCACCCCTCCACTTT. Filled out from reference TRBV7-8 and TRBJ1-6, the complete variable domain reads GAGVSQSPRYKVAKRGQDVALRCDPISGHVSLFWYQQALGQGPEFLTYFQNEAQLDKSGLPSDRFFAERPEGSVSTLKIQRTQQEDSAVYLCASSFSTGGYNSPLHFGNGTRLTVT.

The chain joins TRBV4-3 to TRBJ1-1; 10 nucleotides line up with TRBD1. V lost 3 bases, J lost 7 bases, and 8 bases stayed unmatched. Germline V gene data show CDR1 as LGHNA and CDR2 as YSLEER. The CDR3 runs 15 residues. The CDR3 loop reads CASSQDDRGLDEAFF. DNA of the CDR3: TGCGCCAGCAGCCAGGATGACAGGGGGCTGGATGAAGCTTTCTTT.

This clone was recorded a few times. The chain is built from TRBV7-3 and TRBJ2-2; TRBD1 agrees at 7 bases. CDR1 and CDR2 from the germline V gene are SGHTA and FQGTGA. CDR3 size: 16 residues. The ends lost 2 bases at V and 5 bases at J; junction bases unmatched: 8. The chain's CDR3 is CASSLGKGASTGELFF. CDR3 sequence (DNA): TGTGCCAGCAGCTTAGGTAAGGGGGCGAGTACCGGGGAGCTGTTTTTT.

The chain links TRBV18 to TRBJ1-2, with 7 bases lining up with TRBD1. V lost 3 bases and J lost 7; bases outside the gene matches: 11. The CDR3 covers 15 residues. The germline gives CDR1 KGHSH, CDR2 LQKENI. CDR3 DNA: TGTGCCAGCTCACCCGGGATGGACAGGACCCGTGGCTACACCTTC. Translation: CASSPGMDRTRGYTF.

The CDR3 region is CASTVGRAADTQYF. CDR3 coding DNA: TGTGCCAGTACCGTAGGGAGGGCCGCGGATACGCAGTATTTT. The chain links TRBV19 to TRBJ2-3; 7 nucleotides align to TRBD2. This CDR3 comprises 14 residues. The V gene's germline CDR1 is LNHDA and CDR2 SQIVND (reference sequence). With V trimmed by 7 bases and J by 6 bases, 10 bases remained unmatched. Using reference TRBV19 and TRBJ2-3 for the parts outside the CDR3, the full variable domain is DGGITQSPKYLFRKEGQNVTLSCEQNLNHDAMYWYRQDPGQGLRLIYYSQIVNDFQKGDIAEGYSVSREKKESFPLTVTSAQKNPTAFYLCASTVGRAADTQYFGPGTRLTVL.

V is TRBV5-6 and J is TRBJ2-4, with 8 nucleotides matching TRBD2. CDR3 length: 14 residues. Germline V CDR1 and CDR2: SGHDT, YYEEEE. J was trimmed by 6 bases and V by 0 bases; bases with no gene match: 2. The CDR3 DNA follows: TGTGCCAGCAGCTTGGGTCTAGCGGGAAACATTCAGTACTTC. It encodes CASSLGLAGNIQYF.

The chain links TRBV28 to TRBJ1-2; 9 nucleotides line up with TRBD1. The CDR3 is made up of 14 amino acids. Germline V lookup: CDR1 MDHEN, CDR2 SYDVKM. V shed 6 bases and J 5 bases; nucleotides not matched to a gene: 7. CDR3 nucleotide sequence: TGTGCCAGCAGGGGACAGGGTGGTTCGTATGGCTACACCTTC. This sequence encodes CASRGQGGSYGYTF.

The chain recombines TRBV18 with TRBJ2-6; D is perhaps TRBD1 (5 bases). The V gene lost 3 bases and the J gene lost 2 bases, with 11 bases spanning the gap. Germline V gene data show CDR1 as KGHSH and CDR2 as LQKENI. The length of the CDR3 is 16 residues. CDR3 in DNA: TGTGCCAGCTCACCGTTGACAGCAACTGGGGCCAACGTCCTGACTTTC. It yields the protein CASSPLTATGANVLTF. The full variable domain, completed using reference TRBV18 and TRBJ2-6, is NAGVMQNPRHLVRRRGQEARLRCSPMKGHSHVYWYRQLPEEGLKFMVYLQKENIIDESGMPKERFSAEFPKEGPSILRIQQVVRGDSAAYFCASSPLTATGANVLTFGAGSRLTVL.

V usage is TRBV5-5 and J usage is TRBJ2-3; 7 bases line up with TRBD2. The germline V gene has CDR1 SGHKS and CDR2 YYEKEE (reference sequence). J was trimmed by 6 bases and V by 6 bases; bases with no gene match: 13. There are 15 residues in the CDR3. CDR3 bases: TGTGCCAGCACCCCCCCTAACGGGGGGATGGATACGCAGTATTTT. Protein: CASTPPNGGMDTQYF. The whole variable domain, filled in from reference TRBV5-5 and TRBJ2-3, reads DAGVTQSPTHLIKTRGQQVTLRCSPISGHKSVSWYQQVLGQGPQFIFQYYEKEERGRGNFPDRFSARQFPNYSSELNVNALLLGDSALYLCASTPPNGGMDTQYFGPGTRLTVL.

This chain connects TRBV7-9 to TRBJ1-2; no definite D call. CDR3 length equals 15 residues. The V gene's germline CDR1 is SEHNR and CDR2 FQNEAQ (reference sequence). V lost 2 bases and J lost 2, with 12 bases in between. Here the CDR3 reads CASSLMLERNYGYTF. The CDR3 nucleotides are TGTGCCAGCAGCTTAATGCTAGAAAGGAACTATGGCTACACCTTC. Drawing the rest from reference TRBV7-9 and TRBJ1-2, the complete variable domain is DTGVSQNPRHKITKRGQNVTFRCDPISEHNRLYWYRQTLGQGPEFLTYFQNEAQLEKSRLLSDRFSAERPKGSFSTLEIQRTEQGDSAMYLCASSLMLERNYGYTFGSGTRLTVV.

The V and J genes are TRBV27 and TRBJ1-5; 7 nucleotides agree with TRBD1. CDR1 and CDR2 from the germline V gene are MNHEY and SMNVEV (reference sequence). The CDR3 has 14 residues. With V trimmed by 6 bases and J by 3 bases, 5 bases remained unmatched. The DNA for the CDR3 is TGTGCCAGCAGCCACAGGGGTAACAATCAGCCCCAGCATTTT. Translating it yields CASSHRGNNQPQHF.

The chain links TRBV7-2 to TRBJ1-1; TRBD1 matches at 9 bases. Germline CDR1 and CDR2: SGHTA and FQGNSA. CDR3 size: 18 residues. J was trimmed by 3 bases and V by 2 bases; bases with no gene match: 13. The CDR3 DNA reads as TGTGCCAGCAGCTTACGGGCCGGGACAGGGAAACTGGACACTGAAGCTTTCTTT. As protein: CASSLRAGTGKLDTEAFF. The entire variable domain, with the rest obtained from reference TRBV7-2 and TRBJ1-1, is as follows: GAGVSQSPSNKVTEKGKDVELRCDPISGHTALYWYRQSLGQGLEFLIYFQGNSAPDKSGLPSDRFSAERTGGSVSTLTIQRTQQEDSAVYLCASSLRAGTGKLDTEAFFGQGTRLTVV.

The rearrangement uses TRBV4-1 and TRBJ1-1, with D possibly TRBD1 on 5 matching bases. Germline lookup yields CDR1 MGHRA and CDR2 YSYEKL. The V and J ends lost 5 bases and 10 bases respectively, with 14 bases between them. The CDR3 length is 12 residues. The CDR3 protein is CASSVNQGRAFF. The CDR3 region has the DNA TGCGCCAGCAGCGTGAATCAGGGAAGAGCTTTCTTT.